The 32 T cell receptor beta chains given below trace back to one sample, sequenced in a study of blood T cell repertoires in COVID-19. Sequencing was performed with immunoSEQ multiplex PCR; in TCRdb, only in-frame clones are kept and a portion is missing. Seen here are tens of thousands of clones, about 87% observed once, and the top ten hold approximately 6.8%. The sample comprised peripheral blood. The receptors were sampled from a woman aged 80 or over with active COVID-19.

The V call is TRBV6-5, the J call TRBJ1-4; 7 bases map to TRBD1. The CDR3 extends over 14 amino acids. Germline-derived CDR1 and CDR2 are MNHEY and SVGAGI. Unmatched junction bases numbered 4, after V lost 6 bases and J lost 3 bases. In nucleotides, the CDR3 is TGTGCCAGCAGGACCGGGACAGCTAATGAAAAACTGTTTTTT. Translated, it gives CASRTGTANEKLFF.

The rearrangement uses TRBV7-6 and TRBJ2-1; 11 bases are shared with TRBD1. CDR1 and CDR2 (germline): SGHVS, FNYEAQ. This CDR3 is built from 15 residues. The V gene end was trimmed by 3 bases and the J gene end by 4 bases; junction bases not matched to a gene: 2. CDR3 DNA: TGTGCCAGCAGCTTTGGGACAGGGGGTTACAATGAGCAGTTCTTC. Amino acids: CASSFGTGGYNEQFF.

CDR3 DNA: TGTGCCAGCAGTCGCACTAGGGTGCACGAGCAGTACTTC. Translating it yields CASSRTRVHEQYF. This sequence joins TRBV6-5 and TRBJ2-7; D is perhaps TRBD2 (5 bases). V lost 5 bases to trimming and J lost 5 bases, with 13 bases between them. The CDR3 loop spans 13 amino acids. CDR1 MNHEY and CDR2 SVGAGI come from the germline V gene.

The chain carries TRBV19 and TRBJ2-1; no definite D call. The CDR3 runs to 11 residues. Per the germline V gene, CDR1 is LNHDA and CDR2 is SQIVND (reference sequence). Trimming removed 3 bases at V and 6 bases at J, with 3 bases between. The CDR3 sequence is CASSISNEQFF. The CDR3 nucleotides are TGTGCCAGTAGTATTAGCAATGAGCAGTTCTTC.

The V gene is TRBV18, the J gene TRBJ2-5; D unclear. V lost 4 bases, J lost 4 bases, and 10 bases lay in between. CDR3 length: 13 residues. Germline V lookup: CDR1 KGHSH, CDR2 LQKENI. CDR3 bases: TGTGCCAGCTCACGTACTATCTTAGAGACCCAGTACTTC. The encoded protein is CASSRTILETQYF.

The CDR3 DNA follows: TGCGCCAGCAGCCAAGTTGCAGCCCCGGGGGACGAGCAGTACTTC. Protein: CASSQVAAPGDEQYF. This chain joins TRBV4-3 and TRBJ2-7, with TRBD2 as a possible D gene (6 bases). The germline CDR1 and CDR2 sequences are LGHNA and YSLEER. V lost 1 base, J lost 5 bases, and 15 bases lay in between. This CDR3 contains 15 residues.

CDR3 sequence: CASSSGTGGTYEQYF. Written as DNA, the CDR3 is TGCGCCAGCAGCTCCGGGACAGGGGGCACCTACGAGCAGTACTTC. V usage is TRBV5-1 and J usage is TRBJ2-7, with 12 bases that match TRBD1. Trimming at V came to 3 bases and at J to 2 bases, leaving 3 bases not matched to a gene. This CDR3 has 15 residues. CDR1 and CDR2 (germline): SGHRS, YFSETQ.

The chain joins TRBV4-1 to TRBJ1-5; D unresolved. V shed 4 bases and J shed 3 bases, with 10 bases lying between them. Germline CDR1 MGHRA, CDR2 YSYEKL. This CDR3 spans 14 amino acids. The CDR3 protein is CASSRAGFNQPQHF. CDR3 DNA sequence: TGCGCCAGCAGCCGCGCGGGGTTCAATCAGCCCCAGCATTTT.

The gene calls are TRBV5-6 and TRBJ2-1; TRBD2 agrees at 12 bases. This CDR3 contains 17 residues. CDR1 and CDR2 from the germline V gene are SGHDT and YYEEEE. The V gene end was trimmed by 3 bases and the J gene end by 7 bases; junction bases not matched to a gene: 11. CDR3 sequence reads: CASSSVLRTSGKNEQFF. In nucleotides, the CDR3 is TGTGCCAGCAGCTCGGTCCTCAGGACTAGCGGGAAGAATGAGCAGTTCTTC. The entire variable domain, with the rest obtained from reference TRBV5-6 and TRBJ2-1, is as follows: DAGVTQSPTHLIKTRGQQVTLRCSPKSGHDTVSWYQQALGQGPQFIFQYYEEEERQRGNFPDRFSGHQFPNYSSELNVNALLLGDSALYLCASSSVLRTSGKNEQFFGPGTRLTVL.

Here the CDR3 reads CAWSVLQTGGIGTEAFF. CDR3 coding DNA: TGTGCCTGGAGTGTCCTACAGACAGGGGGAATCGGCACTGAAGCTTTCTTT. The chain is built from TRBV30 and TRBJ1-1; 9 nucleotides agree with TRBD1. The germline V gene has CDR1 GTSNPN and CDR2 SVGIG (reference sequence). The CDR3 contains 17 residues. The trim removed 0 bases at V and 4 bases at J, leaving 12 bases unmatched.

The V gene is TRBV6-6, the J gene TRBJ2-1, with TRBD2 matching over 15 bases. V shed 3 bases and J 14 bases; nucleotides not matched to a gene: 8. There are 15 residues in the CDR3. Germline CDR1 reads MNHNY; CDR2 reads SVGAGI (reference sequence). For the CDR3, the DNA is TGTGCCAGCAGTTATGGGACTCGGACTAGCGGGAGGGAGTTCTTC. It encodes CASSYGTRTSGREFF.

V and J are TRBV7-9 and TRBJ1-4; D unresolved. Germline V CDR1 and CDR2: SEHNR, FQNEAQ (reference sequence). The CDR3 is 14 amino acids. Trimming shortened V by 5 bases and J by 0 bases, and 7 bases separated the two germline ends. CDR3 bases: TGTGCCAGCAGCCCCCGTGCAACTAATGAAAAACTGTTTTTT. Amino acid sequence: CASSPRATNEKLFF.

This chain connects TRBV28 to TRBJ2-5; 11 nucleotides match TRBD1. The V segment lost 1 base and the J segment 5 bases; nucleotides outside the gene matches: 9. The length of the CDR3 is 17 residues. Germline V gene lookup returns CDR1 MDHEN and CDR2 SYDVKM. The CDR3 here is CASSLLGGQGATETQYF. The CDR3 DNA reads as TGTGCCAGCAGTTTATTAGGCGGACAGGGGGCAACTGAGACCCAGTACTTC.

V gene TRBV24-1 combines with J gene TRBJ2-1; TRBD2 aligns across 10 bases. V lost 9 bases and J lost 7; bases outside the gene matches: 8. The germline CDR1 and CDR2 sequences are KGHDR and SFDVKD. The CDR3 has 14 amino acids. CDR3 region: CATGGTSDVNEQFF. For the CDR3, the DNA is TGTGCCACCGGGGGGACTAGCGATGTAAATGAGCAGTTCTTC.

The chain has TRBV9 and TRBJ2-1; 8 nucleotides line up with TRBD2. Per the germline V gene, CDR1 is SGDLS and CDR2 is YYNGEE. Unmatched junction bases numbered 10, after V lost 4 bases and J lost 7 bases. The CDR3 is made up of 15 amino acids. The CDR3 DNA follows: TGTGCCAGCAGCTCACGAGCGGGAGCGATGAATGAGCAGTTCTTC. Amino acid sequence: CASSSRAGAMNEQFF.

The rearrangement joins TRBV5-4 to TRBJ2-3; D may be TRBD2 (6 bases). Trimming shortened V by 4 bases and J by 1 base, and 13 bases separated the two germline ends. Germline CDR1 is SGHNT and CDR2 is YYREEE (reference sequence). The CDR3 spans 15 residues. In DNA, the CDR3 is TGTGCCAGCAGCGCGGAGGGGCCTCGCACAGATACGCAGTATTTT. Translated: CASSAEGPRTDTQYF.

V and J are TRBV11-2 and TRBJ2-7, with 7 bases identical to TRBD1. From germline, CDR1 is SGHAT and CDR2 FQNNGV. CDR3 length equals 15 residues. V lost 6 bases, J lost 3 bases, and 11 bases stayed unmatched. The CDR3 DNA follows: TGTGCCAGCAGTCCAGACAGGGTTCTTGGCTACGAGCAGTACTTC. Translated: CASSPDRVLGYEQYF.

The chain recombines TRBV9 with TRBJ1-2; D may be TRBD1 (5 bases). V lost 0 bases and J 3 bases, leaving 9 bases between the germline ends. The CDR3 covers 14 residues. Germline V gene data show CDR1 as SGDLS and CDR2 as YYNGEE. CDR3 sequence reads: CASSVGGSHYGYTF. As DNA, the CDR3 is TGTGCCAGCAGCGTAGGGGGCAGCCACTATGGCTACACCTTC.

The chain links TRBV9 to TRBJ2-1, with D perhaps TRBD1 or TRBD2 (5 bases each). The V gene's germline CDR1 is SGDLS and CDR2 YYNGEE. The CDR3 has 15 residues. Trimming pared 4 bases from V and 8 bases from J, leaving 19 bases between. The CDR3 spells CASSLEGSGADEQFF. DNA of the CDR3: TGTGCCAGCAGCTTAGAGGGGTCTGGCGCCGATGAGCAGTTCTTC.

This sequence joins TRBV3-1 (or the pseudogene TRBV3-2) and TRBJ2-5; D call uncertain. Trimming left V 4 bases short and J 1 base short, with 10 bases between. Per germline, CDR1 LGHDT and CDR2 YNNKEL (reference sequence). This CDR3 region has 14 residues. CDR3 protein: CASSPHGTQETQYF. The CDR3 DNA reads as TGTGCCAGCAGCCCCCACGGTACCCAAGAGACCCAGTACTTC.

The chain is built from TRBV3-1 (or the pseudogene TRBV3-2) and TRBJ2-7; TRBD2 matches at 14 bases. Germline CDR1 and CDR2: LGHDT and YNNKEL (reference sequence). This CDR3 has 22 residues. V was pared by 2 bases and J by 12 bases, with 30 bases of the junction left unmatched. CDR3 sequence (DNA): TGTGCCAGCAGCCAAATCCCCCGACTAGCGGGAGGGTATTCTTTTGGTACGGGCGATGGGTACTTC. Translation gives CASSQIPRLAGGYSFGTGDGYF.

This clone was picked up a small number of times. The V gene is TRBV12-2, the J gene TRBJ2-7; the table gives TRBD2 as D, unverified against the DNA. TRBV12-2 is assigned pseudogene status. The CDR3 loop spans 13 amino acids. CDR3 in amino acids: CASRRGPFYEQYF. DNA of the CDR3: TGTGCAAGTCGTCGCGGGCCTTTTTACGAGCAGTACTTC.

This clone was observed a single time. The genes are TRBV28 and TRBJ2-1; the match to TRBD2 covers 7 bases. This CDR3 has 15 residues. Germline CDR1 MDHEN, CDR2 SYDVKM. J lost 9 bases, V lost 4 bases, and 12 bases had no gene match. The chain's CDR3 is CASSYAQVGGVEQFF. For the CDR3, the DNA is TGTGCCAGCAGTTATGCCCAGGTGGGGGGGGTTGAGCAGTTCTTC.

The V and J genes are TRBV7-9 and TRBJ2-3; TRBD2 matches at 10 bases. The CDR3 has 13 residues. Germline V gene data show CDR1 as SEHNR and CDR2 as FQNEAQ (reference sequence). V dropped 8 bases and J dropped 2; count of bases not matched to a gene: 1. This CDR3 reads CASGLADTDTQYF. In DNA, the CDR3 is TGTGCCAGCGGACTAGCGGACACAGATACGCAGTATTTT.

V is TRBV5-4 and J is TRBJ2-7; the match to TRBD1 covers 10 bases. This CDR3 has 15 amino acids. The J segment lost 2 bases and the V segment lost 4 bases, leaving 6 bases of the junction unmatched. Germline V CDR1 and CDR2: SGHNT, YYREEE (reference sequence). The CDR3 nucleotides read TGTGCCAGCAGCGTATCCGGGACAGGGGCCTACGAGCAGTACTTC. Its protein is CASSVSGTGAYEQYF.

The chain has TRBV19 and TRBJ2-4; TRBD2 matches 7 bases. The germline CDR1 and CDR2 sequences are LNHDA and SQIVND (reference sequence). After removal of 0 bases from V and 9 bases from J, the junction contained 11 bases not matched to a gene. The CDR3 totals 16 residues. This CDR3 reads CASSIDLPGRGGIQYF. The CDR3 coding sequence is TGTGCCAGTAGTATAGATCTCCCAGGGAGGGGTGGCATTCAGTACTTC.

J is TRBJ2-7 and V is TRBV27; 8 positions match TRBD2. The length of the CDR3 is 16 residues. Germline CDR1 is MNHEY and CDR2 is SMNVEV (reference sequence). J lost 2 bases, V lost 2 bases, and 8 bases had no gene match. The CDR3 DNA follows: TGTGCCAGCAGTTTAAGAGGCGGGGGGTCCGCCTACGAGCAGTACTTC. This sequence encodes CASSLRGGGSAYEQYF.

The chain joins TRBV10-3 to TRBJ1-3; possible D gene TRBD1, 6 bases. CDR3 length: 15 residues. Trimming pared 3 bases from V and 0 bases from J, leaving 9 bases between. Per the germline V gene, CDR1 is ENHRY and CDR2 is SYGVKD. In DNA form, the CDR3 reads TGTGCCATCAGTGAACAGGGATTCTCTGGAAACACCATATATTTT. Translation: CAISEQGFSGNTIYF.

The chain links TRBV28 to TRBJ1-5; D is possibly TRBD1 (5 bases). The V end lost 6 bases, the J end lost 6 bases, and 15 bases lay between the germline ends. The CDR3 totals 14 residues. Germline CDR1 MDHEN, CDR2 SYDVKM. Written as DNA, the CDR3 is TGTGCCAGCAGCCTTGACAGCCTTGGTCAGCCCCAGCATTTT. Amino acid sequence: CASSLDSLGQPQHF.

The chain uses TRBV30 and TRBJ2-7, with D perhaps matching TRBD2 (5 bases). V gave up 1 base and J gave up 7 bases, with 23 bases separating them. CDR1 is GTSNPN, CDR2 SVGIG, per germline (reference sequence). The CDR3 loop spans 16 amino acids. The CDR3 spells CAWSGYQADHFDEQYF. The CDR3, as DNA: TGTGCCTGGAGTGGTTATCAAGCGGACCATTTTGATGAGCAGTACTTC.

The chain links TRBV6-5 to TRBJ2-1; 10 bases fit TRBD2. CDR3 size: 14 residues. V trimming: 6 bases; J trimming: 7 bases; junction bases outside the gene matches: 6. Germline V gives CDR1 MNHEY, CDR2 SVGAGI. The CDR3 here is CASRAGGAVNEQFF. The CDR3 DNA follows: TGTGCCAGCAGAGCGGGAGGGGCTGTAAATGAGCAGTTCTTC.

This sequence joins TRBV18 and TRBJ2-5; D is uncertain. This CDR3 comprises 13 residues. Trimming took off 0 bases at V and 1 base at J, with 3 bases between the two ends. Germline assignment: CDR1 KGHSH and CDR2 LQKENI. This chain's CDR3 is CASSPPSQETQYF. Written as DNA, the CDR3 is TGTGCCAGCTCACCACCGAGCCAAGAGACCCAGTACTTC.